Listed here are 22 T cell receptor beta chains from one sample, sequenced in a study of blood T cell repertoires in COVID-19. Libraries were prepared by immunoSEQ multiplex PCR; TCRdb keeps only in-frame clonotypes and omits some of them. The sample carries roughly 290,000 clones, around 88% recorded once. Sequenced: peripheral blood. The receptors stem from a woman aged 25-40 years who had recovered from COVID-19.

The chain employs TRBV10-3 and TRBJ2-2; 9 bases agree with TRBD2. Trimming at V came to 3 bases and at J to 9 bases, leaving 8 bases not matched to a gene. The CDR3 length is 15 residues. Germline CDR1 reads ENHRY; CDR2 reads SYGVKD. CDR3 residues: CAISDGTSSNRELFF. The CDR3 nucleotides read TGTGCCATCAGTGACGGGACTAGCTCGAATCGGGAGCTGTTTTTT.

CDR3 nucleotides: TGTGCCAGCAGTGCCGGGACAGGGGTCTACGAGCAGTACTTC. This gives the protein CASSAGTGVYEQYF. J is TRBJ2-7 and V is TRBV2; TRBD1 matches at 10 bases. Germline V gene lookup returns CDR1 SNHLY and CDR2 FYNNEI. This CDR3 spans 14 amino acids. V shed 4 bases and J 3 bases; nucleotides not matched to a gene: 3.

The V gene is TRBV5-1, the J gene TRBJ1-2, with no clear D. The CDR3 totals 14 residues. Looked up from germline, CDR1 is SGHRS and CDR2 is YFSETQ. V shed 0 bases and J shed 1 base, with 7 bases lying between them. CDR3 DNA sequence: TGCGCCAGCAGCTTGGATCCGGGTAACTATGGCTACACCTTC. This gives the protein CASSLDPGNYGYTF. The full variable domain, with the rest looked up from reference TRBV5-1 and TRBJ1-2, is KAGVTQTPRYLIKTRGQQVTLSCSPISGHRSVSWYQQTPGQGLQFLFEYFSETQRNKGNFPGRFSGRQFSNSRSEMNVSTLELGDSALYLCASSLDPGNYGYTFGSGTRLTVV.

This clone was recorded only once. This chain connects TRBV5-1 to TRBJ2-7; no firm D call. Trimming removed 7 bases from V and 0 bases from J, with 29 bases in between. CDR1 is SGHRS and CDR2 is YFSETQ in the germline V gene. The CDR3 has 19 residues. Written as DNA, the CDR3 is TGCGCCAGCGCTCTCTTTCCCATCAACTACGCGCCTATCTCCTACGAGCAGTACTTC. It encodes CASALFPINYAPISYEQYF.

The gene calls are TRBV2 and TRBJ1-2; weak D call: TRBD1 (6 bases). Trimming cost V 0 bases and J 3 bases, with 11 bases left between them. CDR3 length: 15 residues. The germline gives CDR1 SNHLY, CDR2 FYNNEI. The CDR3 DNA reads as TGTGCCAGCAGTGAAGCTGGACAGAAGGACTATGGCTACACCTTC. Translating gives CASSEAGQKDYGYTF.

This chain joins TRBV28 and TRBJ1-1; TRBD1 might be the D (6 bases). CDR3 length: 12 amino acids. Per germline, CDR1 MDHEN and CDR2 SYDVKM. The ends were cut back, 10 bases at V and 5 bases at J, with 14 bases in the middle. CDR3 DNA: TGTGCCATCGCATTACAGGGTACTGAAGCTTTCTTT. It codes for CAIALQGTEAFF.

This clone was picked up one time. The CDR3 spells CASSLGMGQGRQPQHF. DNA for the CDR3: TGTGCCAGCAGCTTAGGGATGGGACAGGGAAGGCAGCCCCAGCATTTT. The V and J genes are TRBV7-2 and TRBJ1-5; 9 nucleotides match TRBD1. The CDR3 totals 16 residues. Germline V lookup: CDR1 SGHTA, CDR2 FQGNSA. Trimming removed 1 base from V and 7 bases from J; junction bases left unmatched: 8.

The chain has TRBV11-3 and TRBJ2-5; D gene uncertain. V was trimmed by 1 base and J by 3 bases, leaving 9 bases between them. Per the germline V gene, CDR1 is SGHNT and CDR2 is YENEEA. The CDR3 totals 14 residues. In DNA form, the CDR3 reads TGTGCCAGCAGCTTAGGCCCTTTAGAAGAGACCCAGTACTTC. Translation: CASSLGPLEETQYF.

This chain links TRBV5-5 with TRBJ1-2, with D possibly being TRBD1 (6 bases). Germline lookup yields CDR1 SGHKS and CDR2 YYEKEE (reference sequence). The CDR3 length is 14 residues. Trimming shortened V by 4 bases and J by 2 bases, and 12 bases separated the two germline ends. CDR3 sequence: CASSANRENYGYTF. The CDR3 bases are TGTGCCAGCAGCGCCAACAGGGAGAACTATGGCTACACCTTC.

The V gene is TRBV7-2, the J gene TRBJ1-1, with D possibly matching TRBD1 (6 bases). The V and J ends lost 3 bases and 5 bases respectively, with 13 bases between them. Germline assignment: CDR1 SGHTA and CDR2 FQGNSA. The CDR3 has 14 residues. This CDR3 reads CASSFMTRGTEAFF. CDR3 coding DNA: TGTGCCAGCAGCTTCATGACCAGGGGAACTGAAGCTTTCTTT.

The chain carries TRBV9 and TRBJ2-5, with 11 bases that match TRBD2. CDR1 and CDR2 from the germline V gene are SGDLS and YYNGEE. CDR3 length equals 15 residues. V lost 4 bases, J lost 4 bases, and 6 bases stayed unmatched. The CDR3 nucleotides read TGTGCCAGCAGCATAACCGGACTAGCGGGAGAGACCCAGTACTTC. Its translation is CASSITGLAGETQYF.

V usage is TRBV7-8 and J usage is TRBJ2-5; D is perhaps TRBD1 (5 bases). The CDR3 loop spans 19 amino acids. Trimming took 1 base from V and 1 from J, leaving 22 bases between them. The V gene's germline CDR1 is SGHVS and CDR2 FQNEAQ. The DNA of the CDR3 is TGTGCCAGCAGCTTAGTTACCCTTCAAAACAGGTCCCCCCAAGAGACCCAGTACTTC. Its translation: CASSLVTLQNRSPQETQYF.

The chain carries TRBV19 and TRBJ2-7; 13 bases are shared with TRBD2. After removal of 3 bases from V and 2 bases from J, the junction contained 13 bases not matched to a gene. This CDR3 has 19 amino acids. Looked up from germline, CDR1 is LNHDA and CDR2 is SQIVND (reference sequence). In DNA, the CDR3 is TGTGCCAGTAGTATGCTCCCGGGACTAGCGGGAAATCCTCCCTACGAGCAGTACTTC. Amino acids: CASSMLPGLAGNPPYEQYF.

The J gene is TRBJ1-1, the V gene TRBV30; tentatively, D is TRBD1 (5 bases). This CDR3 has 14 amino acids. The V and J ends lost 0 bases and 6 bases respectively, with 14 bases between them. Germline CDR1 and CDR2: GTSNPN and SVGIG (reference sequence). The CDR3 protein is CAWSVQRRGAEAFF. The CDR3 DNA reads as TGTGCCTGGAGTGTACAACGGAGGGGCGCTGAAGCTTTCTTT. The full variable domain, rest sourced from reference TRBV30 and TRBJ1-1, is SQTIHQWPATLVQPVGSPLSLECTVEGTSNPNLYWYRQAAGRGLQLLFYSVGIGQISSEVPQNLSASRPQDRQFILSSKKLLLSDSGFYLCAWSVQRRGAEAFFGQGTRLTVV.

The V call is TRBV9, the J call TRBJ2-3, with TRBD2 as a possible D gene (7 bases). The CDR3 covers 15 residues. V dropped 7 bases and J dropped 6 bases, with 21 bases sitting between them. CDR1 is SGDLS and CDR2 is YYNGEE in the germline V gene. The DNA for the CDR3 is TGTGCCAGCGGTCCCGGGGGCGGGAGTATGGATACGCAGTATTTT. Translated, it gives CASGPGGGSMDTQYF. Using reference TRBV9 and TRBJ2-3 for the parts outside the CDR3, the full variable domain is DSGVTQTPKHLITATGQRVTLRCSPRSGDLSVYWYQQSLDQGLQFLIQYYNGEERAKGNILERFSAQQFPDLHSELNLSSLELGDSALYFCASGPGGGSMDTQYFGPGTRLTVL.

This sequence joins TRBV30 and TRBJ1-2; 8 bases agree with TRBD1. Germline values: CDR1 GTSNPN, CDR2 SVGIG (reference sequence). With V trimmed by 4 bases and J by 8 bases, 9 bases remained unmatched. The CDR3 runs to 13 residues. The DNA for the CDR3 is TGTGCCTGGACTACCCAGGGGGCGGGCGGCTACACCTTC. Translating it yields CAWTTQGAGGYTF. The complete variable domain, with remaining parts taken from reference TRBV30 and TRBJ1-2, reads SQTIHQWPATLVQPVGSPLSLECTVEGTSNPNLYWYRQAAGRGLQLLFYSVGIGQISSEVPQNLSASRPQDRQFILSSKKLLLSDSGFYLCAWTTQGAGGYTFGSGTRLTVV.

The chain is built from TRBV6-5 and TRBJ2-1; maybe TRBD2 (5 bases). Trimming pared 3 bases from V and 9 bases from J, leaving 12 bases between. Per germline, CDR1 MNHEY and CDR2 SVGAGI. The CDR3 loop spans 13 amino acids. This CDR3 is CASSYFVGGEQFF. The CDR3 coding sequence is TGTGCCAGCAGTTATTTTGTTGGAGGTGAGCAGTTCTTC.

The chain is built from TRBV4-1 and TRBJ1-5; possible D gene TRBD1, 6 bases. Germline CDR1 reads MGHRA; CDR2 reads YSYEKL. V lost 1 base and J 5 bases, leaving 12 bases between the germline ends. The CDR3 extends over 15 amino acids. The CDR3 loop is CASSQVSRGHQPQHF. As DNA, the CDR3 is TGCGCCAGCAGCCAAGTGTCCAGGGGCCATCAGCCCCAGCATTTT.

This chain connects TRBV5-4 to TRBJ2-3, with a tentative D call TRBD2 (5 bases). V gave up 1 base and J gave up 4 bases, with 10 bases separating them. CDR1 is SGHNT and CDR2 is YYREEE in the germline V gene (reference sequence). The CDR3 is 14 amino acids. This CDR3 is CASSLRGTSDTQYF. In DNA form, the CDR3 reads TGTGCCAGCAGCTTGCGGGGTACATCAGATACGCAGTATTTT.

The V gene is TRBV5-6, the J gene TRBJ1-4, with D possibly being TRBD1 (5 bases). CDR1 is SGHDT, CDR2 YYEEEE, per germline. V was cut by 4 bases and J by 8 bases, with 21 bases left in between. The CDR3 covers 16 residues. The CDR3 loop is CASSPKTEPGFEKLFF. CDR3 in DNA: TGTGCCAGCAGCCCGAAGACAGAGCCGGGTTTCGAAAAACTGTTTTTT.

The V gene is TRBV3-1 (or the pseudogene TRBV3-2), the J gene TRBJ2-7; 11 bases match TRBD2. Germline assignment: CDR1 LGHDT and CDR2 YNNKEL (reference sequence). The trim removed 0 bases at V and 0 bases at J, leaving 4 bases unmatched. The CDR3 loop spans 17 amino acids. CDR3 in amino acids: CASSQDRGLAVSYEQYF. The CDR3 DNA follows: TGTGCCAGCAGCCAAGATCGGGGACTAGCGGTCTCCTACGAGCAGTACTTC.

This clone has only one observation. This chain uses TRBV21-1 with TRBJ1-2. TRBV21-1 is a documented pseudogene. The CDR3 sequence is 12 residues long. The CDR3: CASSSGGYGYTF. The CDR3 coding sequence is TGTGCCAGCAGCTCGGGGGGTTATGGCTACACCTTC.